One sample yielded the 15 T cell receptor beta chains listed below, sequenced in a study of radiotherapy plus CTLA-4 blockade in lung cancer. Clones were sequenced by immunoSEQ multiplex PCR, and TCRdb holds only the in-frame ones, with some missing. The sample lists approximately 30,000 clones, around 70% occurring once. This specimen consisted of peripheral blood, obtained from a patient treated with radiotherapy plus ipilimumab. The receptors here all came from a human donor with non-small cell lung cancer whose response to radiotherapy plus ipilimumab could not be evaluated.

This clone came up once. This chain links TRBV4-3 with TRBJ1-1, with 8 nucleotides matching TRBD1. The CDR3 extends over 16 amino acids. Germline values: CDR1 LGHNA, CDR2 YSLEER. V lost 0 bases and J lost 10; bases outside the gene matches: 13. Written as DNA, the CDR3 is TGCGCCAGCAGCCAAGAGGCGACAGGGGATTTAAAAAGAGCTTTCTTT. The encoded protein is CASSQEATGDLKRAFF.

The chain recombines TRBV29-1 with TRBJ2-7; tentative D call: TRBD1 (5 bases). Germline V gives CDR1 SQVTM, CDR2 ANQGSEA. V lost 4 bases, J lost 6 bases, and 16 bases lay in between. The CDR3 runs 13 residues. The CDR3 nucleotides read TGCAGCGTTGGAGGTGACAGATATAGCGAGCAGTACTTC. It specifies CSVGGDRYSEQYF.

V usage is TRBV18 and J usage is TRBJ2-7; TRBD2 aligns across 10 bases. After removal of 2 bases from V and 6 bases from J, the junction contained 7 bases not matched to a gene. In germline, CDR1 is KGHSH, CDR2 LQKENI. This CDR3 comprises 15 residues. This CDR3 reads CASSPGSGRMGEQYF. CDR3 sequence (DNA): TGTGCCAGCTCACCAGGTAGCGGGAGGATGGGCGAGCAGTACTTC.

The J gene is TRBJ1-4, the V gene TRBV7-9; D may be TRBD1 (6 bases). Germline lookup yields CDR1 SEHNR and CDR2 FQNEAQ (reference sequence). Deletions cut 5 bases from V and 1 base from J, with 14 bases between. This CDR3 region has 16 residues. The CDR3 region is CASSPPVGGTNEKLFF. The CDR3 nucleotides read TGTGCCAGCAGCCCGCCGGTAGGGGGAACTAATGAAAAACTGTTTTTT.

The gene calls are TRBV27 and TRBJ2-7; 9 bases are a match to TRBD1. This CDR3 region has 13 residues. CDR1 is MNHEY, CDR2 SMNVEV, per germline (reference sequence). V trimming: 3 bases; J trimming: 9 bases; junction bases outside the gene matches: 6. Written as DNA, the CDR3 is TGTGCCAGCAGTTTTCGACAGGGGGAAAGGCAGTACTTC. Translation: CASSFRQGERQYF.

The V gene is TRBV5-1, the J gene TRBJ1-4; D unclear. Germline loops: CDR1 SGHRS, CDR2 YFSETQ. V was cut by 3 bases and J by 8 bases, with 14 bases left in between. This CDR3 is 14 amino acids long. The CDR3 DNA is TGCGCCAGCAGCTCGGGTTCCCTTGGAGAAAAACTGTTTTTT. It translates to CASSSGSLGEKLFF. The whole variable domain, filled in from reference TRBV5-1 and TRBJ1-4, reads KAGVTQTPRYLIKTRGQQVTLSCSPISGHRSVSWYQQTPGQGLQFLFEYFSETQRNKGNFPGRFSGRQFSNSRSEMNVSTLELGDSALYLCASSSGSLGEKLFFGSGTQLSVL.

This sequence joins TRBV5-6 and TRBJ2-7, with D perhaps matching TRBD1 (6 bases). With 0 bases removed from V and 3 bases from J, the gap between germline ends came to 10 bases. This CDR3 has 14 residues. From germline, CDR1 is SGHDT and CDR2 YYEEEE. CDR3 DNA: TGTGCCAGCAGCTTGGTGGGGGCCGACTACGAGCAGTACTTC. Translating gives CASSLVGADYEQYF.

The chain recombines TRBV5-5 with TRBJ2-5, with TRBD2 identical over 7 bases. V dropped 3 bases and J dropped 5; count of bases not matched to a gene: 13. Germline CDR1 and CDR2: SGHKS and YYEKEE (reference sequence). The CDR3 runs 16 residues. The CDR3 region is CASSSSGAGVGETQYF. In nucleotides, the CDR3 is TGTGCCAGCAGCTCGTCCGGGGCGGGAGTAGGGGAGACCCAGTACTTC.

The gene calls are TRBV5-6 and TRBJ2-1, with a possible D match to TRBD2 (6 bases). The CDR3 is made up of 14 amino acids. CDR1 is SGHDT and CDR2 is YYEEEE in the germline V gene. V shed 5 bases and J shed 5 bases, with 14 bases lying between them. The CDR3 region has the DNA TGTGCCAGCAGGGCCCGTGGAGGGAACAATGAGCAGTTCTTC. Its translation: CASRARGGNNEQFF.

The chain has TRBV9 and TRBJ2-6, with D possibly TRBD1 on 6 matching bases. This CDR3 contains 15 residues. Germline assignment: CDR1 SGDLS and CDR2 YYNGEE. Trimming cost V 3 bases and J 1 base, with 8 bases left between them. CDR3 bases: TGTGCCAGCAGCGCCAGGGGTTCTGGGGCCAACGTCCTGACTTTC. Translated: CASSARGSGANVLTF.

The rearrangement links TRBV7-2 to TRBJ2-5; 7 bases align to TRBD1. The CDR3 runs to 16 residues. V was clipped by 5 bases and J by 5 bases; unmatched bases: 14. From germline, CDR1 is SGHTA and CDR2 FQGNSA. The CDR3 coding sequence is TGTGCCAGCAGCCCGATTTCGACAGGGTTCGAGGAGACCCAGTACTTC. Protein product: CASSPISTGFEETQYF.

This clone rates as medium-sized. CDR3 coding DNA: TGTGCCAGCAGCAAAAGGACTAGCGGTAGACCCTACGAGCAGTACTTC. As protein: CASSKRTSGRPYEQYF. The chain has TRBV21-1 and TRBJ2-7; TRBD2 is the table's D call, not checked against the DNA. TRBV21-1 is a listed pseudogene. The CDR3 runs 16 residues.

The chain links TRBV5-4 to TRBJ2-1; 10 bases are a match to TRBD2. Looked up from germline, CDR1 is SGHNT and CDR2 is YYREEE (reference sequence). V shed 2 bases, J shed 3 bases, and the junction held 2 bases outside the gene matches. This CDR3 is 15 amino acids long. The CDR3 DNA is TGTGCCAGCAGCTTATCTAGCGGGAGCTACAATGAGCAGTTCTTC. This encodes CASSLSSGSYNEQFF.

J is TRBJ1-2 and V is TRBV15, with TRBD1 matching over 7 bases. Germline CDR1 is LNHNV and CDR2 is YYDKDF (reference sequence). The CDR3 length is 15 residues. Trimming at V came to 1 base and at J to 4 bases, leaving 6 bases not matched to a gene. DNA for the CDR3: TGTGCCACCAGCAGAGCCGGGACAGAAGTCTATGGCTACACCTTC. This gives the protein CATSRAGTEVYGYTF.

This clone was detected a few times. The rearrangement uses TRBV6-6 and TRBJ1-3; D remains unclear. The CDR3 has 15 residues. CDR1 is MNHNY, CDR2 SVGAGI, per germline (reference sequence). V lost 4 bases and J 0 bases, leaving 10 bases between the germline ends. In DNA, the CDR3 is TGTGCCAGCAGTTCGACGGGAGACTCTGGAAACACCATATATTTT. Translating it yields CASSSTGDSGNTIYF.